This T cell receptor (beta chain) was recorded in a study of beta chain features in type 1 diabetes. Sequencing targeted expressed TCRB transcripts, as all isolated RNA had been reverse transcribed. Sequencing used immunoSEQ multiplex PCR; TCRdb keeps in-frame clones, though not all of them. The sample includes approximately 360,000 clones, roughly 12% of them seen just once. Study-wide results and caveats: Across all four CD4+ subsets, people with type 1 diabetes showed modestly shorter TCRB CDR3s.

V lost 4 bases, J lost 5 bases, and 10 bases stayed unmatched. The CDR3 is 16 amino acids. The germline V gene has CDR1 SGHAT and CDR2 FQNNGV. Worth noting for this clone: The antigen remains undetermined.

Sequencing was carried out using naive CD4+ T cells from blood. The receptor was isolated from a woman aged 18-30 years with type 1 diabetes. The chain is built from TRBV11-2 and TRBJ2-5; 10 nucleotides align to TRBD1. The CDR3 region is CASSSVGQGISETQYF. CDR3 in DNA: TGTGCCAGCAGCTCCGTGGGACAGGGGATTTCTGAGACCCAGTACTTC.